What follows is one T cell receptor (beta chain) and its context. Distinct nucleotide sequences in the sample also encode this CDR3. CDR1 MNHEY and CDR2 SVGAGI come from the germline V gene. Trimming took 3 bases from V and 0 from J; bases not matched to a gene: 4. The CDR3 sequence is 15 residues long. Individuals drawn from 20 to 30 US areas were roughly 18 to 95 years old. Participants' reported clinical history set cohort assignment. Each recovered donor of Cohort 3 presented with two negative PCRs, clearance, or symptom resolution. The entry originates in a study of blood T cell repertoires in COVID-19. In the original processing: Cell counts per sample came from amplifying reference gene primers. TCRdb's table, derived via immunoSEQ multiplex PCR, lists solely in-frame clones and lacks some. That table is the source of V, J and clone size, and D and trimming were worked out from the DNA. The sample includes about 360,000 clones, more than 70% of them seen just once.

Sequenced sample: PBMCs or T cells enriched from blood (not recorded which). The TCR sequence derives from a man aged 30 to 45 who had recovered from COVID-19. V and J are TRBV6-5 and TRBJ1-2; 7 bases are shared with TRBD1. The CDR3 bases are TGTGCCAGCAGTTATGGGGGACAGCCTAACTATGGCTACACCTTC. It codes for CASSYGGQPNYGYTF.